This T cell receptor (beta chain) was recovered during a study of cytomegalovirus exposure and HLA in healthy donors. Looking at the study overall: As released early, the data held approximately 80 million unique TCRs from HLA-typed donors.

The germline V gene has CDR1 SEHNR and CDR2 FQNEAQ (reference sequence). With 5 bases removed from V and 13 bases from J, the gap between germline ends came to 15 bases. The CDR3 length is 12 residues. In regard to this clone: Its antigen is undetermined.

General study results and limits: The authors enumerated 164 TCR beta chains as linked to cytomegalovirus.

Primers: 60 Vbeta forward and 13 Jbeta reverse. The method was immunoSEQ multiplex PCR; TCRdb's version includes in-frame clones alone and lacks a portion of them. This table holds around 150,000 clones, roughly 81% found once. The TCR was taken from a young man in good health and CMV-seropositive. The chain is built from TRBV7-9 and TRBJ2-1, with D maybe TRBD1 (6 bases). Sequences were obtained from PBMCs. This CDR3 reads CASSGTGTSQFF. The CDR3 nucleotides read TGTGCCAGCAGCGGAACCGGGACATCTCAGTTCTTC.